The rows below give T cell receptor beta chains drawn from one sample of a study of blood T cell repertoires in COVID-19. Sequencing used immunoSEQ multiplex PCR; TCRdb keeps in-frame clones, though not all of them. The table has roughly 170,000 clones, about 74% seen once. The specimen sequenced was peripheral blood. These receptors all come from a woman older than 75 with acute or convalescent COVID-19. CDR3s include the opening cysteine and the closing phenylalanine or tryptophan. The D gene is left open where the match is weak. The size of a clone is reported for some rows only, either as once, few or many, or as a class for expanded clones.

>TRBJ1-2|TRBV4-3|.|.
TGCGCCAGCAGCCAAGATCTGGAGTATGGCTACACCTTC
CASSQDLEYGYTF
>TRBJ1-2|TRBV4-2|.|.
TGTGCCAGCAGGATTAACTCTAACTATGGCTACACCTTC
CASRINSNYGYTF
>TRBJ2-5|TRBV6-5|.|.
TGTGCCAGCAGGGCAGTCAAAGAGACCCAGTACTTC
CASRAVKETQYF
>TRBJ2-7|TRBV6-2/TRBV6-3|.|TRBD2
TGTGCCAGCAGCAGGACTAGCGCCCGCTCCTACGAGCAGTACTTC
CASSRTSARSYEQYF
>TRBJ2-5|TRBV7-2|.|.
TGTGCCAGCAGCCAGAGGAGGGTCGGAGAGACCCAGTACTTC
CASSQRRVGETQYF
>TRBJ1-3|TRBV9|.|.
TGTGCCAGCAGCGTAGAGCTGAGCTCTGGAAACACCATATATTTT
CASSVELSSGNTIYF
>TRBJ2-7|TRBV28|.|TRBD1
TGTGCCAGCAGTTTCTCGGGACAGGGCGGCGAGCAGTACTTC
CASSFSGQGGEQYF
>TRBJ2-3|TRBV2|few|.
TGTGCCAGCAGTGTCTTACACAGGGCAGATACGCAGTATTTT
CASSVLHRADTQYF
>TRBJ1-1|TRBV11-2|.|.
TGTGCCAGCAGCTTAAGCGGGGGGGACACTGAAGCTTTCTTT
CASSLSGGDTEAFF
>TRBJ1-6|TRBV5-6|few|.
TGTGCCAGCAGCTTGGGAGGGGGTAATTCACCCCTCCACTTT
CASSLGGGNSPLHF
>TRBJ2-7|TRBV2|.|TRBD2
TGTGCCAGCAGGCGCATAGCGGGAGTCTACGAGCAGTACTTC
CASRRIAGVYEQYF
>TRBJ2-1|TRBV7-9|.|.
TGTGCCAGCAGCTTTGGCCCCGGGGGCAATGAGCAGTTCTTC
CASSFGPGGNEQFF
>TRBJ1-3|TRBV28|.|.
TGTGCCAGCAGGTCACAGCGGAACACCATATATTTT
CASRSQRNTIYF
>TRBJ2-7|TRBV18|once|.
TGTGCCAGCTCAACCAATCGGGACAACTCCTACGAGCAGTACTTC
CASSTNRDNSYEQYF
>TRBJ2-1|TRBV30|.|.
TGTGCCTGGAAACTCCTGAGCTCCTACAATGAGCAGTTCTTC
CAWKLLSSYNEQFF
>TRBJ1-4|TRBV11-2|.|.
TGTGCCAGCAGCTTAGGGGCTCTTCCTGGGACTAATGAAAAACTGTTTTTT
CASSLGALPGTNEKLFF
>TRBJ1-5|TRBV19|.|TRBD1
TGTGCCAGTAGTCCTCAACAGGGGCCTGGAACTCAGCCCCAGCATTTT
CASSPQQGPGTQPQHF
>TRBJ1-2|TRBV29-1|.|.
TGCAGCGTGGCGCAGGAGGGCGGCTACACCTTC
CSVAQEGGYTF
>TRBJ1-5|TRBV14|.|.
TGTGCCAGCAGCCAAGAGGAGGGTGGGCCCCAGCATTTT
CASSQEEGGPQHF
>TRBJ2-3|TRBV11-2|.|.
TGTGCCAGCAGCTTGCGTCGTTTTGAGAATACGCAGTATTTT
CASSLRRFENTQYF
>TRBJ1-1|TRBV18|.|.
TGTGCCAGCTCATATTACCGGGGAGCTCGTATGAACACTGAAGCTTTCTTT
CASSYYRGARMNTEAFF
>TRBJ1-1|TRBV3-1/TRBV3-2|.|.
TGTGCCAGCAGCCCTGCCCTCGGGGACACTGAAGCTTTCTTT
CASSPALGDTEAFF
>TRBJ1-2|TRBV11-2|.|TRBD1
TGTGCCAGCAGCTCGATTTCCGGGACAGGGGATGGCTACACCTTC
CASSSISGTGDGYTF
>TRBJ2-7|TRBV7-9|.|.
TGTGCCAGCAGCTTAGAGAGTAGGGGCCCCTACGAGCAGTACTTC
CASSLESRGPYEQYF
>TRBJ1-5|TRBV5-5|.|.
TGTGCCAGCAGCGCCTGGGGGGGCGGCAATCAGCCCCAGCATTTT
CASSAWGGGNQPQHF
>TRBJ2-3|TRBV9|.|TRBD2
TGTGCCAGCAGCATACTAGCGGGAGTTCCAGATACGCAGTATTTT
CASSILAGVPDTQYF
>TRBJ1-6|TRBV5-5|.|.
TGTGCCAGCAGCTCCACAGGACGCGGTAATTCACCCCTCCACTTT
CASSSTGRGNSPLHF
>TRBJ2-3|TRBV5-1|.|.
TGCGCCAGCAGACGCGACAGCACTAGCACAGATACGCAGTATTTT
CASRRDSTSTDTQYF
>TRBJ2-5|TRBV10-3|.|TRBD2
TGTGCCATTTCGACTAGCGGGAGGGAGACCCAGTACTTC
CAISTSGRETQYF
>TRBJ2-7|TRBV7-2|.|.
TGTGCCAGCAGCTTAAGGGGTAGGGACGAGCAGTACTTC
CASSLRGRDEQYF
>TRBJ2-7|TRBV11-2|once|TRBD1
TGTGCCAGCAGCTTAGGGACAGGGCTCTCCTACGAGCAGTACTTC
CASSLGTGLSYEQYF
>TRBJ1-5|TRBV28|.|TRBD1
TGTGCCAGCAGTGAAACAGGACAGGGTCGCAATCAGCCCCAGCATTTT
CASSETGQGRNQPQHF
>TRBJ2-2|TRBV5-1|.|TRBD2
TGCGCCAGCAGCTTTGCACTAGCGGGAGCTGGGGAGCTGTTTTTT
CASSFALAGAGELFF
>TRBJ1-1|TRBV29-1|.|.
TGCAGCGTTCAGCTACAGGGTGGGATGAACACTGAAGCTTTCTTT
CSVQLQGGMNTEAFF
>TRBJ1-2|TRBV21-1|.|.
TGTGCCAGCAGCAAAGTGGGCCCCAACTATGGCTACACCTTC
CASSKVGPNYGYTF
>TRBJ2-1|TRBV19|.|.
TGTGCCAGTAGTCAGGAGGGTAGCTCCTACAATGAGCAGTTCTTC
CASSQEGSSYNEQFF
>TRBJ1-5|TRBV15|.|.
TGTGCCACCAGCACAGGGGCGGATCAGCCCCAGCATTTT
CATSTGADQPQHF
>TRBJ1-5|TRBV7-2|many|.
TGTGCCAGCAGCTTAGTTGGCTCGGGACATAGCAATCAGCCCCAGCATTTT
CASSLVGSGHSNQPQHF
>TRBJ2-7|TRBV9|.|.
TGTGCCAGCAGCGTAACCGGGAGCTACGAGCAGTACTTC
CASSVTGSYEQYF
>TRBJ2-1|TRBV5-4|.|.
TGTGCCAGCAGCTTGACAGGGTCCAATGAGCAGTTCTTC
CASSLTGSNEQFF
>TRBJ2-1|TRBV5-1|.|TRBD1
TGCGCCAGCAGCCGGACAGGGGACGATGAGCAGTTCTTC
CASSRTGDDEQFF
>TRBJ1-6|TRBV6-6|once|.
TGTGCCAGCAGTTACGGGCCAGACAATTCACCCCTCCACTTT
CASSYGPDNSPLHF
>TRBJ1-1|TRBV7-9|.|.
TGTGCCAGCAGCCCCGGCTACGGGGAATCAGCTGAAGCTTTCTTT
CASSPGYGESAEAFF
>TRBJ2-4|TRBV3-1/TRBV3-2|once|TRBD2
TGTGCCAGCAGCTCCCATGTAGCGGGAGATAGAAACATTCAGTACTTC
CASSSHVAGDRNIQYF
>TRBJ2-1|TRBV7-9|.|.
TGTGCCAGCAGCTTACCGGGGAGCTCCTACAATGAGCAGTTCTTC
CASSLPGSSYNEQFF
>TRBJ2-7|TRBV24-1|.|.
TGTGCCACCCGTCCAGGGAACCTCTACGAGCAGTACTTC
CATRPGNLYEQYF
>TRBJ1-6|TRBV9|few|TRBD1
TGTGCCAGCAGCGAGGACAGGGGAGGTTCACCCCTCCACTTT
CASSEDRGGSPLHF
>TRBJ2-1|TRBV6-5|.|.
TGTGCCAGCAGTTACTCGGGGCAGGGTTTTATCAATGAGCAGTTCTTC
CASSYSGQGFINEQFF
>TRBJ1-2|TRBV28|.|.
TGTGCCAGCAGCCTACCTAACTATGGCTACACCTTC
CASSLPNYGYTF
>TRBJ2-7|TRBV10-1|.|TRBD2
TGCGCCAGCAGCCCCGGGACTAGCGGGAAACACGAGCAGTACTTC
CASSPGTSGKHEQYF
>TRBJ2-7|TRBV10-1|.|TRBD2
TGCGCCAGCAGTTCTAGCGGGAGTTTCGACGAGCAGTACTTC
CASSSSGSFDEQYF
>TRBJ1-1|TRBV28|few|TRBD1
TGTGCCAGCAGTTCGACGATAGGACAGGGCCACACTGAAGCTTTCTTT
CASSSTIGQGHTEAFF
>TRBJ2-5|TRBV19|.|.
TGTGCCAGTAGTGACGATACTAGAGAGACCCAGTACTTC
CASSDDTRETQYF
>TRBJ2-1|TRBV4-2|.|TRBD2
TGTGCCAGCAGCCCACCTGATACGGGAGGCTTGGGGCAGTTCTTC
CASSPPDTGGLGQFF
>TRBJ1-1|TRBV28|few|TRBD1
TGTGCCAGCAGTGCCTTGACAGGGGTATCTGAAGCTTTCTTT
CASSALTGVSEAFF
>TRBJ2-5|TRBV28|once|.
TGTGCCAGCATGGGTTTGAGTGATACCGGGGAGACCCAGTACTTC
CASMGLSDTGETQYF
>TRBJ2-2|TRBV10-2|.|TRBD1
TGCGCCAGCAGTGATTGGGACAGGGGATCGGACACCGGGGAGCTGTTTTTT
CASSDWDRGSDTGELFF
>TRBJ1-3|TRBV9|.|.
TGTGCCAGCAGCGGCGGAAGCCCTTTAAACACCATATATTTT
CASSGGSPLNTIYF
>TRBJ1-1|TRBV30|.|TRBD1
TGTGCCGCGGGACAGGGCCTTGCTGAAGCTTTCTTT
CAAGQGLAEAFF
>TRBJ2-7|TRBV28|few|TRBD2
TGTGCCAGCAGCCCCCGGAGACTAGCGGGAGGCGAGCAGTACTTC
CASSPRRLAGGEQYF